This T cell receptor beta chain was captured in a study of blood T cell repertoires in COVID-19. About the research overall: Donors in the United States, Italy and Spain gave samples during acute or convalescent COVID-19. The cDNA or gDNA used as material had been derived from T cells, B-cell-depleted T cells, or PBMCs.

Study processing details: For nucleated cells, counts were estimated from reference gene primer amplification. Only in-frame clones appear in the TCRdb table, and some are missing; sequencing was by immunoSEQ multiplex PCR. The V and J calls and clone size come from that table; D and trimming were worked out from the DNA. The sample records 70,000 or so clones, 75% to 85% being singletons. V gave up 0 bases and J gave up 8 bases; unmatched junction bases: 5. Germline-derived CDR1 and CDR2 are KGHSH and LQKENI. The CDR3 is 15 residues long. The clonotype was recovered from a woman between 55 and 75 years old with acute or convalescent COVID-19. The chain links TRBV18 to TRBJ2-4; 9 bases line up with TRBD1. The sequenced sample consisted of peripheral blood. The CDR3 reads CASSPPGQGGDIQYF. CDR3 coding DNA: TGTGCCAGCTCACCACCGGGACAGGGAGGGGACATTCAGTACTTC.